The 25 T cell receptor beta chains below come from one sample, sequenced in a study of vaccination effects on CD4 cells after COVID-19. Clones were sequenced by immunoSEQ multiplex PCR, and TCRdb holds only the in-frame ones, with some missing. The sample consists of about 41,000 clones, roughly 70% of them appearing once. Prior to sequencing, the ViraFEST assay stimulated PBMC with viral peptide pools, which expanded the antigen-specific CD4+ T cells. Culturing for about ten days preceded CD4+ T cell isolation. Negative nucleocapsid antibody tests before and after vaccination confirmed no previous SARS-CoV-2 infection. Their antigens are not known. Sample: CD4+ T cells from PBMCs cultured with HCoV-OC43 spike peptides, taken before COVID-19 vaccination. The subset: HCoV-OC43 spike overlapping peptide pool stimulation. The source of these receptors is a human donor who received a COVID-19 vaccine.

The J gene is TRBJ1-1, the V gene TRBV19; no reliable D call. The CDR3 is 16 residues long. Germline CDR1 reads LNHDA; CDR2 reads SQIVND (reference sequence). The V and J ends lost 3 bases and 4 bases respectively, with 18 bases between them. The CDR3, as DNA: TGTGCCAGTAGTATCGATGCTCTTAAGGCGGGCACTGAAGCTTTCTTT. This gives the protein CASSIDALKAGTEAFF.

This clone has only a few counts. The genes are TRBV2 and TRBJ1-4; the D gene is possibly TRBD1 (5 bases). The length of the CDR3 is 17 residues. V was trimmed by 2 bases and J by 0 bases, leaving 13 bases between them. Germline V CDR1 and CDR2: SNHLY, FYNNEI. The CDR3 coding sequence is TGTGCCAGCAGTGAATACCGGGACTCAGCAACTAATGAAAAACTGTTTTTT. Amino acid sequence: CASSEYRDSATNEKLFF.

This clone was recorded a few times. The CDR3 sequence: CASSLGEGKSKNIQYF. The CDR3 DNA reads TGCGCCAGCAGCTTGGGAGAGGGAAAGAGCAAAAACATTCAGTACTTC. The chain couples TRBV5-1 to TRBJ2-4; possible D gene TRBD2, 5 bases. The V gene's germline CDR1 is SGHRS and CDR2 YFSETQ. This CDR3 spans 16 amino acids. Trimming cost V 0 bases and J 3 bases, with 13 bases left between them.

This clone has only one observation. The gene calls are TRBV6-1 and TRBJ1-5; the D gene is possibly TRBD1 (5 bases). Germline-derived CDR1 and CDR2 are MNHNS and SASEGT. CDR3 length: 16 residues. Between the trimmed V and J ends, which lost 4 bases and 0 bases, there was a span of 13 bases. CDR3 nucleotide sequence: TGTGCCAGCAGTGGCCGGGACCGACATAGCAATCAGCCCCAGCATTTT. It is translated as CASSGRDRHSNQPQHF.

This clone was recorded a few times. The chain uses TRBV6-5 and TRBJ1-6; D unresolved. Trimming took off 10 bases at V and 7 bases at J, with 17 bases between the two ends. Germline V lookup: CDR1 MNHEY, CDR2 SVGAGI. The CDR3 totals 14 residues. The CDR3 is CATRALLLNSPLHF. In DNA form, the CDR3 reads TGTGCCACCCGGGCCCTCCTCTTAAATTCACCCCTCCACTTT.

This chain links TRBV16 with TRBJ1-1, with a tentative D call TRBD1 (5 bases). V was shortened by 0 bases and J by 8 bases, with 10 bases between the two germline ends. The CDR3 consists of 13 residues. The germline gives CDR1 KGHSY, CDR2 FQNENV. CDR3 residues: CASSQSRGGEAFF. The CDR3 region has the DNA TGTGCCAGCAGCCAATCCCGGGGGGGAGAAGCTTTCTTT.

This chain joins TRBV29-1 and TRBJ1-1; D is ambiguous. CDR1 is SQVTM, CDR2 ANQGSEA, per germline. V was shortened by 6 bases and J by 0 bases, with 14 bases between the two germline ends. The CDR3 contains 14 residues. The CDR3 sequence is CSVAGDLMNTEAFF. The CDR3 nucleotides are TGCAGCGTAGCCGGCGACCTGATGAACACTGAAGCTTTCTTT.

The rearrangement uses TRBV19 and TRBJ1-2, with D perhaps matching TRBD1 (5 bases). The CDR3 is made up of 12 amino acids. Germline V gives CDR1 LNHDA, CDR2 SQIVND (reference sequence). V was pared by 7 bases and J by 5 bases, with 11 bases between. Written as DNA, the CDR3 is TGTGCCAGTATGGACACCCATTATGGCTACACCTTC. Amino acids: CASMDTHYGYTF.

The chain has TRBV18 and TRBJ2-7, with D maybe TRBD2 (6 bases). The CDR3 is 14 amino acids. V was shortened by 2 bases and J by 2 bases, with 10 bases between the two germline ends. Germline V CDR1 and CDR2: KGHSH, LQKENI. The CDR3 nucleotides read TGTGCCAGCTCACCATCAAGGACTACCTACGAGCAGTACTTC. It translates to CASSPSRTTYEQYF.

This rearrangement joins TRBV20-1 to TRBJ2-7, with TRBD2 as a possible D gene (5 bases). The CDR3 loop spans 12 amino acids. The germline gives CDR1 DFQATT, CDR2 SNEGSKA (reference sequence). Trimming cost V 3 bases and J 6 bases, with 12 bases left between them. The CDR3 protein is CSASRDGSEQYF. The CDR3 DNA follows: TGCAGTGCTAGTCGGGATGGGAGCGAGCAGTACTTC.

This rearrangement joins TRBV5-1 to TRBJ2-3, with TRBD1 as a possible D gene (5 bases). Trimming took 1 base from V and 5 from J, leaving 5 bases between them. The CDR3 is made up of 12 amino acids. Germline V gene sequence: CDR1 SGHRS, CDR2 YFSETQ. CDR3 sequence: CASSLQGDTQYF. The DNA for the CDR3 is TGCGCCAGCAGCTTGCAGGGAGATACGCAGTATTTT.

This chain connects TRBV4-1 to TRBJ1-4; 8 nucleotides match TRBD1. Germline-derived CDR1 and CDR2 are MGHRA and YSYEKL. The CDR3 consists of 15 residues. Losses at the gene ends were 4 bases for V and 7 bases for J; bases not matched to a gene: 8. The CDR3 region is CASSLGDRISEKLFF. The CDR3 region has the DNA TGCGCCAGCAGCCTAGGGGACAGGATCAGTGAAAAACTGTTTTTT.

The J gene is TRBJ1-5, the V gene TRBV7-2, with D hard to call. Germline CDR1 SGHTA, CDR2 FQGNSA. The germline V and J ends were trimmed by 3 bases and 7 bases, with 7 bases remaining between them. The CDR3 contains 12 residues. The CDR3 region has the DNA TGTGCCAGCAGCTTGAAGGGACAGCCCCAGCATTTT. This encodes CASSLKGQPQHF.

This rearrangement joins TRBV3-1 (or the pseudogene TRBV3-2) to TRBJ1-2; D is unresolved. V was cut by 1 base and J by 8 bases, with 23 bases left in between. Germline loops: CDR1 LGHDT, CDR2 YNNKEL (reference sequence). The CDR3 runs 17 residues. Here the CDR3 DNA reads TGTGCCAGCAGCCAAGTTAAGACCCTCCCAGAGGTGCGGGGCTACACCTTC. Its translation is CASSQVKTLPEVRGYTF.

This chain joins TRBV29-1 and TRBJ2-5, with D possibly being TRBD1 (5 bases). Germline CDR1 and CDR2: SQVTM and ANQGSEA. The CDR3 is made up of 15 amino acids. The ends were cut back, 6 bases at V and 1 base at J, with 18 bases in the middle. CDR3 DNA: TGCAGCGTCCCTCTAAGACAGTCCCTCCAAGAGACCCAGTACTTC. Protein: CSVPLRQSLQETQYF.

This sequence joins TRBV5-1 and TRBJ1-3; 8 nucleotides match TRBD1. Trimming at V came to 4 bases and at J to 2 bases, leaving 11 bases not matched to a gene. The germline V gene encodes CDR1 SGHRS and CDR2 YFSETQ. The CDR3 covers 17 residues. CDR3 in DNA: TGCGCCAGCAGCCGCGAAAGAACACAGGGGGCTGGAAACACCATATATTTT. Amino acid sequence: CASSRERTQGAGNTIYF.

This chain connects TRBV9 to TRBJ1-4; possibly TRBD1 for D (6 bases). V lost 0 bases and J lost 4, with 7 bases in between. The V gene's germline CDR1 is SGDLS and CDR2 YYNGEE. The CDR3 has 14 amino acids. In DNA, the CDR3 is TGTGCCAGCAGCGTAGGGACAGTTAATGAAAAACTGTTTTTT. Amino acids: CASSVGTVNEKLFF.

The V call is TRBV2, the J call TRBJ2-5, with a weak D call TRBD1 (5 bases). The CDR3 runs 13 residues. Trimming cost V 6 bases and J 7 bases, with 15 bases left between them. CDR1 SNHLY and CDR2 FYNNEI come from the germline V gene. CDR3 DNA: TGTGCCAGCAGACTGAATTTTCAGGGGACCCAGTACTTC. Protein: CASRLNFQGTQYF.

V usage is TRBV4-1 and J usage is TRBJ2-5; 9 nucleotides align to TRBD2. This CDR3 spans 15 amino acids. CDR1 and CDR2 (germline): MGHRA, YSYEKL. Trimming took 4 bases from V and 3 from J; bases not matched to a gene: 6. DNA of the CDR3: TGCGCCAGCAGCCCGGGACTAGCCGCTGAAGAGACCCAGTACTTC. It yields the protein CASSPGLAAEETQYF.

This clone was observed a single time. The chain has TRBV2 and TRBJ2-5; 9 positions agree with TRBD2. Germline V gene sequence: CDR1 SNHLY, CDR2 FYNNEI. The CDR3 consists of 12 residues. Germline trimming cut 10 bases from V and 7 bases from J; bases unmatched to any gene: 7. CDR3 nucleotide sequence: TGTGCCACCGGCGGGAGGGCCGGGACCCAGTACTTC. Amino acid sequence: CATGGRAGTQYF.

This rearrangement joins TRBV19 to TRBJ2-2; tentative D call: TRBD1 (5 bases). The CDR3 loop spans 15 amino acids. V was cut by 3 bases and J by 1 base, with 9 bases left in between. Per the germline V gene, CDR1 is LNHDA and CDR2 is SQIVND (reference sequence). Here the CDR3 DNA reads TGTGCCAGTAGTATGGGGCCAGGGAACACCGGGGAGCTGTTTTTT. Translated: CASSMGPGNTGELFF.

This clone was counted only a few times. V and J are TRBV20-1 and TRBJ1-2; D not resolved. The CDR3 has 11 amino acids. V lost 5 bases and J lost 0, with 4 bases in between. From germline, CDR1 is DFQATT and CDR2 SNEGSKA (reference sequence). CDR3 in DNA: TGCAGTGCTCGGGCTAACTATGGCTACACCTTC. As protein: CSARANYGYTF.

The genes are TRBV5-4 and TRBJ2-7; D may be TRBD1 (6 bases). Germline V lookup: CDR1 SGHNT, CDR2 YYREEE (reference sequence). The CDR3 has 15 residues. Trimming removed 0 bases at V and 5 bases at J, with 15 bases between. The CDR3 coding sequence is TGTGCCAGCAGCTTGGTAGGTGGCAGGGGAGACGAGCAGTACTTC. Translation gives CASSLVGGRGDEQYF.

CDR3 in DNA: TGCGCCAGCAGTGAGTCGCCGTGGGCGAGAAGACAGGGTGCGCTTCCTTTGAGCAATCAGCCCCAGCATTTT. It encodes CASSESPWARRQGALPLSNQPQHF. The chain has TRBV10-2 and TRBJ1-5, with 7 bases matching TRBD1. V gave up 0 bases and J gave up 1 base; unmatched junction bases: 27. Germline V gene lookup returns CDR1 WSHSY and CDR2 SAAADI. The CDR3 totals 24 residues.

Details on this clone: One end of the junction is discordant with germline, which a read error may explain. This chain uses TRBV7-7 with TRBJ2-5; D is uncertain. CDR3 length: 13 residues. Germline loops: CDR1 SSHAT, CDR2 FNYEAQ (reference sequence). The CDR3 protein is CASSFGSAETQYF. As DNA, the CDR3 is TGTGCTAGCAGCTTCGGGTCCGCCGAGACCCAGTACTTC.